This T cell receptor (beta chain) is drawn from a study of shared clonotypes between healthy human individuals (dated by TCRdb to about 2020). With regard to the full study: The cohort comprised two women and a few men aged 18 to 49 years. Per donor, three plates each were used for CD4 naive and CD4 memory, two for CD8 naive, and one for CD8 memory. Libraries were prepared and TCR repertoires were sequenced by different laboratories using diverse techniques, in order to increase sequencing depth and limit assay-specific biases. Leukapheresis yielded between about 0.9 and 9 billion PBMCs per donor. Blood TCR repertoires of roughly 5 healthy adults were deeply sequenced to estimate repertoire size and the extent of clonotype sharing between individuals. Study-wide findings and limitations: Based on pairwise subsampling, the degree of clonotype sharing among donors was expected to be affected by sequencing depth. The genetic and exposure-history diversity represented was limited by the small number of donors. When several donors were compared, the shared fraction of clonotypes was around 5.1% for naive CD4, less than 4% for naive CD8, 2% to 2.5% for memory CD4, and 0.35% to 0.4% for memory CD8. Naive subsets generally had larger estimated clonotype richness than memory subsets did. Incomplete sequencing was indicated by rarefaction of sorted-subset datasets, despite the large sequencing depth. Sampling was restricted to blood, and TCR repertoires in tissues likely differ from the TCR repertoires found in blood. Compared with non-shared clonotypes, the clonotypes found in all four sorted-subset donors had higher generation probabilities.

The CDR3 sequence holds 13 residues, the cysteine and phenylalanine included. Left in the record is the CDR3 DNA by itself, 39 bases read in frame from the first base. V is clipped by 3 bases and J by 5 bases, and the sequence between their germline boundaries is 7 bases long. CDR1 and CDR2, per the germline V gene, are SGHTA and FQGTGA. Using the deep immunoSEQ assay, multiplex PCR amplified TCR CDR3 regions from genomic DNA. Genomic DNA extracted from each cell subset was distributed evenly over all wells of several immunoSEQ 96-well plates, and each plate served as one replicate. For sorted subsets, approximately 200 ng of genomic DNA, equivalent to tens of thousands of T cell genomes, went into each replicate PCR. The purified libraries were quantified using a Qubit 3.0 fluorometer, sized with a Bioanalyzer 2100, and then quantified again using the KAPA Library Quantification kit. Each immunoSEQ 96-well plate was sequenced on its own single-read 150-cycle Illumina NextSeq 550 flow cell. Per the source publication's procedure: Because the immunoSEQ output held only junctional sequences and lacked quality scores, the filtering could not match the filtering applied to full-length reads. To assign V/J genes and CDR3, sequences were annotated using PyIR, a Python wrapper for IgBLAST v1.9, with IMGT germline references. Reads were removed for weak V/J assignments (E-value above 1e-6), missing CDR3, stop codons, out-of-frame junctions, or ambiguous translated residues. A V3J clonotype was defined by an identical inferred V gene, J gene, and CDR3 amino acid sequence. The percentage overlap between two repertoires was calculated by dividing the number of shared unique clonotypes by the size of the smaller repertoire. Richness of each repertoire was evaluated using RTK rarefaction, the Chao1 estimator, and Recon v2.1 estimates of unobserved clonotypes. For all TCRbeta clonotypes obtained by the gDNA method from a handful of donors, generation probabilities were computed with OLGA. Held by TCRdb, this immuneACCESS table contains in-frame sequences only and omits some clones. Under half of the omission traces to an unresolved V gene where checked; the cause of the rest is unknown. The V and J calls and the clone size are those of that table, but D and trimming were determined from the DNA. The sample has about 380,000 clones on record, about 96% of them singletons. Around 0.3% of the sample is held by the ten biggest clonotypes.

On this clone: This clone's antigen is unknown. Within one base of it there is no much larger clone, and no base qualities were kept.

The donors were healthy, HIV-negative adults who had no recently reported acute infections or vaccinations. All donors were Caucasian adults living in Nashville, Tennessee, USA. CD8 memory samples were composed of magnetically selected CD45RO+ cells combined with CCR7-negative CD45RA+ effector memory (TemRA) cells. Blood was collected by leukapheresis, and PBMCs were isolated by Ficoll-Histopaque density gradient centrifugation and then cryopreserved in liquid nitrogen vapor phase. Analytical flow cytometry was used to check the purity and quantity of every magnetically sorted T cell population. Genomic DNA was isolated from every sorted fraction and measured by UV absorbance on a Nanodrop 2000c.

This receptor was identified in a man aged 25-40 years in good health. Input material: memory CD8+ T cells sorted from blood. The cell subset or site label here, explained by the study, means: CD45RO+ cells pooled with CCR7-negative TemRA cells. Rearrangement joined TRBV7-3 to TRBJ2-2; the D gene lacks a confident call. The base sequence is TGTGCCAGCAGCTTGGGGTATACCGGGGAGCTGTTTTTT. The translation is CASSLGYTGELFF.